Presented here are 15 T cell receptor beta chains from one specimen sequenced in a study of blood T cell repertoires in COVID-19. Sequenced by immunoSEQ multiplex PCR; TCRdb stores in-frame clones only, minus some. The sample yields nearly 300,000 clones, just under 90% seen once. Sequencing was done on a sample of PBMCs or T cells enriched from blood (not recorded which). These receptors were obtained from a woman between 45 and 60 years old who had been exposed to COVID-19.

The rearrangement links TRBV5-6 to TRBJ1-1; D uncertain. Looked up from germline, CDR1 is SGHDT and CDR2 is YYEEEE. The V end was cut by 4 bases, the J end by 4 bases, with 14 bases between. CDR3 length: 14 amino acids. CDR3 sequence: CASSLRWAGTEAFF. The CDR3 nucleotides read TGTGCCAGCAGCCTCAGGTGGGCAGGCACTGAAGCTTTCTTT. Variable domain in full (rest from reference TRBV5-6 and TRBJ1-1): DAGVTQSPTHLIKTRGQQVTLRCSPKSGHDTVSWYQQALGQGPQFIFQYYEEEERQRGNFPDRFSGHQFPNYSSELNVNALLLGDSALYLCASSLRWAGTEAFFGQGTRLTVV.

This clone appeared once. This chain uses TRBV11-1 with TRBJ2-7; 8 positions match TRBD1. V gave up 3 bases and J gave up 0 bases; unmatched junction bases: 4. CDR1 SGHAT and CDR2 FQDESV come from the germline V gene (reference sequence). The CDR3 has 15 residues. The CDR3 DNA sequence: TGTGCCAGCAGCTTTGGACAGGGAGGCTCCTACGAGCAGTACTTC. Protein: CASSFGQGGSYEQYF.

This chain joins TRBV5-5 and TRBJ2-7, with 11 bases fitting TRBD1. The ends lost 4 bases at V and 6 bases at J; junction bases unmatched: 12. Per germline, CDR1 SGHKS and CDR2 YYEKEE (reference sequence). The CDR3 has 16 residues. This chain's CDR3 is CASSQTPGTGGLEQYF. The CDR3 region has the DNA TGTGCCAGCAGCCAAACCCCCGGGACAGGGGGTCTCGAGCAGTACTTC.

The chain links TRBV5-1 to TRBJ2-5; 10 bases match TRBD2. The ends lost 1 base at V and 5 bases at J; junction bases unmatched: 17. Germline V gene data show CDR1 as SGHRS and CDR2 as YFSETQ. CDR3 length: 19 residues. The CDR3: CASSLPDVAGGTDWETQYF. CDR3 bases: TGCGCCAGCAGCTTGCCAGATGTAGCGGGGGGCACCGATTGGGAGACCCAGTACTTC.

This clone occurred once. The V and J genes are TRBV3-1 (or the pseudogene TRBV3-2) and TRBJ1-6, with 7 bases aligning to TRBD1. The germline CDR1 and CDR2 sequences are LGHDT and YNNKEL (reference sequence). Trimming removed 3 bases from V and 8 bases from J; junction bases left unmatched: 1. CDR3 length: 13 residues. CDR3 bases: TGTGCCAGCAGCCAGGGGACAGATTCACCCCTCCACTTT. This encodes CASSQGTDSPLHF.

The sample holds one count of this clone. As DNA, the CDR3 is TGTGCCAGTGCACCGGGACAGGAGACATATGGCTACACCTTC. Translating gives CASAPGQETYGYTF. This rearrangement joins TRBV2 to TRBJ1-2; 8 bases line up with TRBD1. The trim removed 9 bases at V and 5 bases at J, leaving 11 bases unmatched. CDR3 length equals 14 residues. Germline V gene sequence: CDR1 SNHLY, CDR2 FYNNEI.

The rearrangement links TRBV4-1 to TRBJ2-7; 7 bases align to TRBD1. In germline, CDR1 is MGHRA, CDR2 YSYEKL. J lost 3 bases, V lost 3 bases, and 8 bases had no gene match. There are 15 residues in the CDR3. DNA of the CDR3: TGCGCCAGCAGCCAGTGGGGCCAGGGGGACTACGAGCAGTACTTC. It is translated as CASSQWGQGDYEQYF.

This clone was counted a single time. The chain employs TRBV21-1 and TRBJ2-5; no check of the table's D call, TRBD2, against the DNA was made. TRBV21-1 corresponds to a pseudogene. The CDR3 runs 16 residues. The CDR3 protein is CASTPNLAGAQETQYF. DNA of the CDR3: TGTGCCAGCACCCCAAATCTAGCGGGGGCACAAGAGACCCAGTACTTC.

The CDR3 region is CASSLFNSGRGYTF. DNA of the CDR3: TGTGCCAGCAGCTTATTCAACAGCGGACGTGGCTACACCTTC. The chain is built from TRBV13 and TRBJ1-2; no clear D. CDR1 and CDR2 from the germline V gene are PRHDT and FYEKMQ (reference sequence). This CDR3 comprises 14 residues. Trimming stripped 2 bases from V and 7 bases from J, with 14 bases between.

The rearrangement links TRBV7-9 to TRBJ1-2; D ambiguous. This CDR3 comprises 15 residues. Germline lookup yields CDR1 SEHNR and CDR2 FQNEAQ (reference sequence). Between the trimmed V and J ends, which lost 1 base and 6 bases, there was a span of 15 bases. The CDR3 loop reads CASSLGTKTFDGYTF. CDR3 sequence (DNA): TGTGCCAGCAGCTTAGGGACTAAAACCTTCGATGGCTACACCTTC.

The chain couples TRBV11-2 to TRBJ2-7; 10 nucleotides line up with TRBD1. The CDR3 sequence is 17 residues long. Germline CDR1 SGHAT, CDR2 FQNNGV. The V gene end was trimmed by 0 bases and the J gene end by 8 bases; junction bases not matched to a gene: 13. CDR3 residues: CASSLDRAGTGALKQYF. CDR3 nucleotides: TGTGCCAGCAGCTTAGATCGTGCCGGGACAGGGGCCCTAAAGCAGTACTTC.

The CDR3: CACPNRGGETQYF. CDR3 in DNA: TGTGCCTGCCCAAACAGGGGAGGAGAGACCCAGTACTTC. V gene TRBV30 combines with J gene TRBJ2-5, with a possible D match to TRBD1 (7 bases). CDR1 and CDR2 (germline): GTSNPN, SVGIG (reference sequence). There are 13 residues in the CDR3. V lost 6 bases and J 4 bases, leaving 15 bases between the germline ends.

This chain uses TRBV28 with TRBJ2-7; the D gene is possibly TRBD1 (6 bases). The CDR3 runs to 12 residues. V was clipped by 4 bases and J by 9 bases, with 13 bases between them. The germline V gene has CDR1 MDHEN and CDR2 SYDVKM. The CDR3 coding sequence is TGTGCCAGCAGTTCTACAGGGAAGGGGCAGTACTTC. This gives the protein CASSSTGKGQYF.

V and J are TRBV4-2 and TRBJ2-1, with 8 bases identical to TRBD2. The J segment lost 1 base and the V segment lost 4 bases, leaving 9 bases of the junction unmatched. The CDR3 consists of 17 residues. Germline-derived CDR1 and CDR2 are LGHNA and YNFKEQ. The CDR3 sequence is CASSPSGGGGSYNEQFF. CDR3 bases: TGTGCCAGCAGCCCATCCGGTGGCGGGGGGTCCTACAATGAGCAGTTCTTC.

The rearrangement links TRBV7-8 to TRBJ1-2; D not resolved. CDR3 length equals 15 residues. Trimming took off 1 base at V and 4 bases at J, with 13 bases between the two ends. CDR1 and CDR2 from the germline V gene are SGHVS and FQNEAQ. The CDR3 region is CASSLDVLLVYGYTF. The CDR3 region has the DNA TGTGCCAGCAGCTTAGACGTGTTATTAGTCTATGGCTACACCTTC.